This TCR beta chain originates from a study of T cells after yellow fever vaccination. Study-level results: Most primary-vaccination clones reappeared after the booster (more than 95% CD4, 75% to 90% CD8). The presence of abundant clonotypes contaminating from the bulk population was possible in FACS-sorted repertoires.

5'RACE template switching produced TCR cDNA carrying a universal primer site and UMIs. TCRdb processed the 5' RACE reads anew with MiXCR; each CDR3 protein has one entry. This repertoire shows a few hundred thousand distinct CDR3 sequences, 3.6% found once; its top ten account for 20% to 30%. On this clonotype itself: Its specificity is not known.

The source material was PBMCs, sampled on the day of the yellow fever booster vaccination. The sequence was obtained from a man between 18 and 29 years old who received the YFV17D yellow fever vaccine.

The CDR3 protein is CASSFRLAGGLLNNEQFF. Here the CDR3 DNA reads TGTGCCAGCAGCTTTCGACTAGCGGGGGGCCTTTTAAACAATGAGCAGTTCTTC. V and J are TRBV7-9 and TRBJ2-1; 13 bases line up with TRBD2. The CDR3 is made up of 18 amino acids. V dropped 3 bases and J dropped 5; count of bases not matched to a gene: 10. CDR1 is SEHNR and CDR2 is FQNEAQ in the germline V gene (reference sequence). Full variable domain (rest looked up from reference TRBV7-9 and TRBJ2-1): DTGVSQNPRHKITKRGQNVTFRCDPISEHNRLYWYRQTLGQGPEFLTYFQNEAQLEKSRLLSDRFSAERPKGSFSTLEIQRTEQGDSAMYLCASSFRLAGGLLNNEQFFGPGTRLTVL.